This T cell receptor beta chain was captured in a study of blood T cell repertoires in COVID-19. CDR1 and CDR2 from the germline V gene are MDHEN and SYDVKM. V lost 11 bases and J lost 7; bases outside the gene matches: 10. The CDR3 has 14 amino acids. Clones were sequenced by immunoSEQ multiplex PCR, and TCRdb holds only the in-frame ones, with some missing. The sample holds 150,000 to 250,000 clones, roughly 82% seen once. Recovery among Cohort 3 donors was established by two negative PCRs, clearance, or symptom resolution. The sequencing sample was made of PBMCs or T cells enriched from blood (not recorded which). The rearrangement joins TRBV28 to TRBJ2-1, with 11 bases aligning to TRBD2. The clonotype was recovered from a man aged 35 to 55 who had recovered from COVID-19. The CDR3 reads CAGSLAGAGNEQFF. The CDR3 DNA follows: TGTGCCGGTTCACTAGCGGGAGCTGGGAATGAGCAGTTCTTC.